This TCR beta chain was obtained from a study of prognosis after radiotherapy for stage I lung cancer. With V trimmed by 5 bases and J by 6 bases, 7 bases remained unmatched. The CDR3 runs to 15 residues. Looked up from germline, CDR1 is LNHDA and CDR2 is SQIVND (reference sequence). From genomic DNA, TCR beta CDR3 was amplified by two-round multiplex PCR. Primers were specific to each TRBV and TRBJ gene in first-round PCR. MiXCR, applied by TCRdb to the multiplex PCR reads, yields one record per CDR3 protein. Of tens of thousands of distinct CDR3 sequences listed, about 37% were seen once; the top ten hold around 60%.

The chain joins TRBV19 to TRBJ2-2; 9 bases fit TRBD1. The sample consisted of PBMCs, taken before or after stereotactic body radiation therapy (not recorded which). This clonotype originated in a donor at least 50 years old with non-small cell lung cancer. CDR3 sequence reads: CASSVQTGGSGELFF. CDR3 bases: TGTGCCAGTAGTGTCCAAACAGGGGGCTCCGGGGAGCTGTTTTTT.